This TCR beta chain was found in a study of Ad26.COV2.S vaccination and SARS-CoV-2 variants. Trimming cost V 3 bases and J 6 bases; bases outside gene matches: 4. CDR3 length equals 14 residues. Germline CDR1 is SGHRS and CDR2 is YFSETQ. Sequencing used immunoSEQ multiplex PCR; TCRdb keeps in-frame clones, though not all of them. Among more than 300,000 clones listed, 70% to 90% were seen once. The treatment denotes: approximately 18 received Ad26.COV2.S at low or high dose, single or two shots; about 5 received placebo; per-sample allocation not given. The samples date from day 63 after the first vaccine or placebo injection.

The TCR originated in a person aged 18 to 65 who received the Ad26.COV2.S COVID-19 vaccine or a placebo. The chain is built from TRBV5-1 and TRBJ2-1, with 9 bases that match TRBD1. Here the sequenced sample was peripheral blood, taken in a trial of Ad26.COV2.S vaccine versus placebo. CDR3 region: CASSSVTGGNEQFF. CDR3 coding DNA: TGCGCCAGCAGCTCAGTGACAGGGGGCAATGAGCAGTTCTTC.